The 14 T cell receptor beta chains given below trace back to one sample, sequenced in a study of blood T cell repertoires in COVID-19. Measured with immunoSEQ multiplex PCR; TCRdb has only the in-frame clones, and not every one. Seen here are under 90,000 clones, about 80% observed once, and the top ten hold over 9.5%. The sequenced sample was peripheral blood. These receptors were taken from a human donor in a cohort sampled during active COVID-19.

V gene TRBV7-2 combines with J gene TRBJ2-3; the D gene is possibly TRBD2 (6 bases). In germline, CDR1 is SGHTA, CDR2 FQGNSA. The germline V and J ends were trimmed by 5 bases and 1 base, with 13 bases remaining between them. The CDR3 loop spans 15 amino acids. CDR3 loop: CASSPYPGGTDTQYF. CDR3 nucleotide sequence: TGTGCCAGCAGCCCCTACCCGGGGGGCACAGATACGCAGTATTTT.

This clone has a handful of counts. This chain joins TRBV5-1 and TRBJ2-1; 10 bases align to TRBD2. Germline V CDR1 and CDR2: SGHRS, YFSETQ. The CDR3 has 15 residues. Unmatched junction bases numbered 7, after V lost 1 base and J lost 9 bases. CDR3 sequence: CASSLYQRGGGEQFF. The CDR3 bases are TGCGCCAGCAGCTTGTACCAGCGGGGGGGAGGTGAGCAGTTCTTC.

The chain links TRBV18 to TRBJ1-3; TRBD1 aligns across 7 bases. Germline V gives CDR1 KGHSH, CDR2 LQKENI. After removal of 6 bases from V and 3 bases from J, the junction contained 8 bases not matched to a gene. This CDR3 contains 15 residues. The CDR3 region is CASSKRGTDGNTIYF. The CDR3 DNA follows: TGTGCCAGCTCTAAACGAGGGACAGATGGAAACACCATATATTTT.

The rearrangement uses TRBV6-5 and TRBJ1-4; D may be TRBD1 (5 bases). Germline V CDR1 and CDR2: MNHEY, SVGAGI. This CDR3 has 16 amino acids. Trimming removed 1 base at V and 7 bases at J, with 16 bases between. CDR3 sequence (DNA): TGTGCCAGCAGTTACTTGGGGCCCGGGGGGACTGAAAAACTGTTTTTT. Translation gives CASSYLGPGGTEKLFF.

This clone was seen a handful of times. This rearrangement joins TRBV18 to TRBJ2-3, with 8 bases matching TRBD1. This CDR3 contains 14 residues. Trimming cost V 8 bases and J 1 base; bases outside gene matches: 5. The germline V gene has CDR1 KGHSH and CDR2 LQKENI. CDR3 bases: TGTGCCAGCAAAGGGACAGGCGGCACAGATACGCAGTATTTT. It codes for CASKGTGGTDTQYF. The full variable domain, completed using reference TRBV18 and TRBJ2-3, is NAGVMQNPRHLVRRRGQEARLRCSPMKGHSHVYWYRQLPEEGLKFMVYLQKENIIDESGMPKERFSAEFPKEGPSILRIQQVVRGDSAAYFCASKGTGGTDTQYFGPGTRLTVL.

The rearrangement links TRBV3-1 (or the pseudogene TRBV3-2) to TRBJ2-1; D might be TRBD1 (6 bases). Trimming cost V 3 bases and J 3 bases, with 12 bases left between them. CDR1 and CDR2 from the germline V gene are LGHDT and YNNKEL (reference sequence). There are 15 residues in the CDR3. CDR3 sequence: CASSQSRGFYNEQFF. The CDR3 DNA reads TGTGCCAGCAGCCAGAGCAGGGGATTCTACAATGAGCAGTTCTTC.

The chain joins TRBV28 to TRBJ2-7; 9 positions match TRBD1. Germline V gene sequence: CDR1 MDHEN, CDR2 SYDVKM. The J segment lost 6 bases and the V segment lost 5 bases, leaving 8 bases of the junction unmatched. The CDR3 spans 14 residues. DNA for the CDR3: TGTGCCAGCAGTCCCTACAGGGGGCAAGTCGAGCAGTACTTC. Translated: CASSPYRGQVEQYF.

V usage is TRBV5-1 and J usage is TRBJ2-5, with D perhaps TRBD1 (6 bases). Germline V gene data show CDR1 as SGHRS and CDR2 as YFSETQ. The CDR3 runs to 13 residues. The V gene lost 7 bases and the J gene lost 2 bases, with 12 bases spanning the gap. CDR3 residues: CASRTGLQETQYF. The CDR3 DNA reads as TGCGCCAGCCGAACAGGGTTACAAGAGACCCAGTACTTC.

This rearrangement joins TRBV3-1 (or the pseudogene TRBV3-2) to TRBJ1-1; D may be TRBD1 (6 bases). V gave up 7 bases and J gave up 1 base, with 16 bases separating them. Germline V gives CDR1 LGHDT, CDR2 YNNKEL (reference sequence). The CDR3 runs to 15 residues. The CDR3: CASTSQGRTNTEAFF. The DNA for the CDR3 is TGTGCCAGCACCTCACAGGGACGGACGAACACTGAAGCTTTCTTT.

This clone was counted once. This chain joins TRBV4-2 and TRBJ2-7; D is perhaps TRBD2 (5 bases). Germline V gene sequence: CDR1 LGHNA, CDR2 YNFKEQ. Trimming shortened V by 1 base and J by 1 base, and 11 bases separated the two germline ends. This CDR3 region has 15 residues. The CDR3 sequence: CASSQGLAISYEQYF. The CDR3 DNA is TGTGCCAGCAGCCAAGGGCTAGCCATATCCTACGAGCAGTACTTC.

This chain joins TRBV6-1 and TRBJ1-5, with a tentative D call TRBD1 (6 bases). Trimming took off 1 base at V and 2 bases at J, with 9 bases between the two ends. Germline V gene sequence: CDR1 MNHNS, CDR2 SASEGT. CDR3 length: 15 residues. The CDR3 region has the DNA TGTGCCAGCAGTGAAGGCGCAGGGGGCAATCAGCCCCAGCATTTT. As protein: CASSEGAGGNQPQHF.

This chain links TRBV5-5 with TRBJ2-5; D call uncertain. The CDR3 totals 14 residues. CDR1 and CDR2 from the germline V gene are SGHKS and YYEKEE (reference sequence). With 0 bases removed from V and 1 base from J, the gap between germline ends came to 7 bases. The CDR3 nucleotides read TGTGCCAGCAGCTTGGTGCCAGGCCAAGAGACCCAGTACTTC. It specifies CASSLVPGQETQYF.

V gene TRBV3-1 (or the pseudogene TRBV3-2) combines with J gene TRBJ1-2; D ambiguous. This CDR3 has 18 amino acids. Germline V gives CDR1 LGHDT, CDR2 YNNKEL (reference sequence). V lost 0 bases and J lost 3, with 20 bases in between. CDR3 in amino acids: CASSQDTREPGRDYGYTF. DNA for the CDR3: TGTGCCAGCAGCCAAGATACGAGGGAGCCTGGAAGGGACTATGGCTACACCTTC.

CDR3 in DNA: TGTGCCAGCAGCCCTCTCCTTCTAGCGGGGGGAAACATTCAGTACTTC. The encoded protein is CASSPLLLAGGNIQYF. The gene calls are TRBV7-2 and TRBJ2-4, with 11 bases fitting TRBD2. The CDR3 is 16 residues long. Trimming at V came to 5 bases and at J to 6 bases, leaving 9 bases not matched to a gene. The germline V gene has CDR1 SGHTA and CDR2 FQGNSA.